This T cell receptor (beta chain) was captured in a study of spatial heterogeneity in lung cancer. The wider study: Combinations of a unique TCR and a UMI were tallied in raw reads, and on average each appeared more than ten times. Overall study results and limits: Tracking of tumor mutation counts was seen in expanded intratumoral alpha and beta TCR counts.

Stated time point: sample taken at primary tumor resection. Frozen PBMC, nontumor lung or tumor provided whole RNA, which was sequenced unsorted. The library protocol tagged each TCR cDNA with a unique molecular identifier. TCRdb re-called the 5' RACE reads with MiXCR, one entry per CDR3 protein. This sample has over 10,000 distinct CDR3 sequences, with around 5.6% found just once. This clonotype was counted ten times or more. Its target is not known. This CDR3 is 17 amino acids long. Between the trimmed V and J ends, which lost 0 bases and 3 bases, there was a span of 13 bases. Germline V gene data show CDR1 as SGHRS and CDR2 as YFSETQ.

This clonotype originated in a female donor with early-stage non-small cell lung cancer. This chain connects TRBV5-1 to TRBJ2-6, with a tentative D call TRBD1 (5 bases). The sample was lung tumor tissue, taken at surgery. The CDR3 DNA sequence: TGCGCCAGCAGCTTGGTTGGACACTCTTATGGGGCCAACGTCCTGACTTTC. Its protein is CASSLVGHSYGANVLTF.